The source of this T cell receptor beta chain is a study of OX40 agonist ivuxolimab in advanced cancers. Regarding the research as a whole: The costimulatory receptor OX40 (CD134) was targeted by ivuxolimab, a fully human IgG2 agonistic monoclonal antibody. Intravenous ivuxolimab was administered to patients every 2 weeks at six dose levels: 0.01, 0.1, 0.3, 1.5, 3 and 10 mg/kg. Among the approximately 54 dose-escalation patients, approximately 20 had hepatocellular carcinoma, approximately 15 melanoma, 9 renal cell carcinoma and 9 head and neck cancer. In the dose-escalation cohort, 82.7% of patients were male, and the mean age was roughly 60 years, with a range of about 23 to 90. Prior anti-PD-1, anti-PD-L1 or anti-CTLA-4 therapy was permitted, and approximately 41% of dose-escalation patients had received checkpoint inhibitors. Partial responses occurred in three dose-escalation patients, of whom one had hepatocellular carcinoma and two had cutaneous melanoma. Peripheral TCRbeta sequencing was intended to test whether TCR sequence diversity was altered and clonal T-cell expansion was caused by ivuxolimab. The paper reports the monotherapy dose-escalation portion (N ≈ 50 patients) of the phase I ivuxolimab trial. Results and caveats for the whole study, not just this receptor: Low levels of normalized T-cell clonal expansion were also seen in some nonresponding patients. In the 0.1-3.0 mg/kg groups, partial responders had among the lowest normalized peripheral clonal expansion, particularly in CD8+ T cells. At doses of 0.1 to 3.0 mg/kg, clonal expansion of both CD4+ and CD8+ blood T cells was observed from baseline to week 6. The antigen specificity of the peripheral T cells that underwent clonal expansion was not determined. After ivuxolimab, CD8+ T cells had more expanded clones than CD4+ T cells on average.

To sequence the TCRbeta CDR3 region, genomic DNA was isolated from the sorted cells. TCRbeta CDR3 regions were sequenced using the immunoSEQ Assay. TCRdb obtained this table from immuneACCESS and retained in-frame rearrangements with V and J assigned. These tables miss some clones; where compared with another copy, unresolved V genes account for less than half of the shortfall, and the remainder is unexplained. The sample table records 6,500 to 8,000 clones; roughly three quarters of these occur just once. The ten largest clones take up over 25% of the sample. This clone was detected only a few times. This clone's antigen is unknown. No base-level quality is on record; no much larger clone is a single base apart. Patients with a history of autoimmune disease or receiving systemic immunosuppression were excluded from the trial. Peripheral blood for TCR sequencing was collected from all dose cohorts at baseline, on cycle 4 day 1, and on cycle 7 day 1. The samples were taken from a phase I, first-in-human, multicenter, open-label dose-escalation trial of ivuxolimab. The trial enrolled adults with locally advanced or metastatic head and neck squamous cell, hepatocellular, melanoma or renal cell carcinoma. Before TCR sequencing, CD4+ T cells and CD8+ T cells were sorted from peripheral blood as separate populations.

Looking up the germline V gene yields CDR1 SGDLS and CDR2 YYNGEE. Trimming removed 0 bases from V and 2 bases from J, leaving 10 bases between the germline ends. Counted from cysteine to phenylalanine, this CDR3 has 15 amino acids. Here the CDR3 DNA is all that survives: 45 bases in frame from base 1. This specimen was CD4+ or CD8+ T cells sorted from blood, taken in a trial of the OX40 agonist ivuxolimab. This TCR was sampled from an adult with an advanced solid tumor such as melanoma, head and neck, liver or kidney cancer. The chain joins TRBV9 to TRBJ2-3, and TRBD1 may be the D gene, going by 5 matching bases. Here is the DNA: TGTGCCAGCAGCGTAGAAGGGGCATACACAGATACGCAGTATTTT. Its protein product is CASSVEGAYTDTQYF.